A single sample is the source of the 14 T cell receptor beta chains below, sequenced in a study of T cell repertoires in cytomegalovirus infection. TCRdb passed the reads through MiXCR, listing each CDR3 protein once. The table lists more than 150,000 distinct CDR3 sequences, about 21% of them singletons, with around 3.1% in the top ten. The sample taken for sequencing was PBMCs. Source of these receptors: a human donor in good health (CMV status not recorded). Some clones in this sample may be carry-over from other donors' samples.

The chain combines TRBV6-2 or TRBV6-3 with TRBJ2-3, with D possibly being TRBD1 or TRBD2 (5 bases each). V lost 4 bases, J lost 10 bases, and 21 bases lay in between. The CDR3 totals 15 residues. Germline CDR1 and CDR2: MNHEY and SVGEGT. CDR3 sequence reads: CASSSDRDPISSQYF. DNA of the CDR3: TGTGCCAGCAGTTCCGACCGGGACCCGATATCTTCGCAGTATTTT.

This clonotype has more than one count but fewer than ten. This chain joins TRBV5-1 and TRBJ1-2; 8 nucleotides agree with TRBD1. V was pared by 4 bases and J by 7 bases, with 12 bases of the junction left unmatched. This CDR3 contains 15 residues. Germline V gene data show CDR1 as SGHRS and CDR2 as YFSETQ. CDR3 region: CASSISPGQGGGYTF. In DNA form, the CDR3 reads TGCGCCAGCAGCATCTCTCCTGGACAGGGAGGTGGCTACACCTTC.

The CDR3 is CASNSGRGTGELFF. The CDR3 DNA is TGTGCCAGTAACTCTGGCCGGGGCACCGGGGAGCTGTTTTTT. The J gene is TRBJ2-2, the V gene TRBV19; tentative D call: TRBD2 (5 bases). Germline assignment: CDR1 LNHDA and CDR2 SQIVND (reference sequence). The CDR3 spans 14 residues. Trimming removed 7 bases at V and 4 bases at J, with 13 bases between.

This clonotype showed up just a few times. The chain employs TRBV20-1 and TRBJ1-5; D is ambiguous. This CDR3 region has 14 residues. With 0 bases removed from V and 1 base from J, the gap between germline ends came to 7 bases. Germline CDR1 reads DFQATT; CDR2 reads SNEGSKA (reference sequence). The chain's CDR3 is CSARDSRSNQPQHF. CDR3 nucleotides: TGCAGTGCTAGAGATTCGCGGAGCAATCAGCCCCAGCATTTT.

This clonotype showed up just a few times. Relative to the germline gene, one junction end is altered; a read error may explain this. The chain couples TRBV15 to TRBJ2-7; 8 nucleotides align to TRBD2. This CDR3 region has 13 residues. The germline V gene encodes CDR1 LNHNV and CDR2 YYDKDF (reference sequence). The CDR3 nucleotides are TGTGCCACCAGCAGTACCAGGACTAGCCTACATCGCTTC. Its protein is CATSSTRTSLHRF.

The CDR3 DNA sequence: TGTGCCAGCGGGAAGGGACTGGAAGAGACCCAGTACTTC. This codes for CASGKGLEETQYF. This chain uses TRBV11-3 with TRBJ2-5, with D possibly matching TRBD2 (6 bases). CDR3 length: 13 residues. V was trimmed by 8 bases and J by 3 bases, leaving 13 bases between them. Germline V CDR1 and CDR2: SGHNT, YENEEA.

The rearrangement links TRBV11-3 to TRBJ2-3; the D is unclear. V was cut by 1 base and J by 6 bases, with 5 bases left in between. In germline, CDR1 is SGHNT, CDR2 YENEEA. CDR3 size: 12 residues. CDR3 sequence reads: CASSLVLDTQYF. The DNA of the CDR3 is TGTGCCAGCAGCTTAGTTTTGGATACGCAGTATTTT.

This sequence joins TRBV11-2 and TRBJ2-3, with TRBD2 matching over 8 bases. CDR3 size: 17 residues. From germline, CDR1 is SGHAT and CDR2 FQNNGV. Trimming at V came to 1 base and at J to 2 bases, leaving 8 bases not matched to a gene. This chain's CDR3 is CASSLVSSGINTDTQYF. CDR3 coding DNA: TGTGCCAGCAGCTTAGTGAGTAGCGGGATAAACACAGATACGCAGTATTTT.

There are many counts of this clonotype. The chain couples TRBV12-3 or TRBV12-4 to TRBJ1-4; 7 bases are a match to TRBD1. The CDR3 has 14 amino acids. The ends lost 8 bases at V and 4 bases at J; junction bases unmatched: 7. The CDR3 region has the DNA TGTGCCAGCGGAGACAGGGTACATAATGAAAAACTGTTTTTT. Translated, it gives CASGDRVHNEKLFF.

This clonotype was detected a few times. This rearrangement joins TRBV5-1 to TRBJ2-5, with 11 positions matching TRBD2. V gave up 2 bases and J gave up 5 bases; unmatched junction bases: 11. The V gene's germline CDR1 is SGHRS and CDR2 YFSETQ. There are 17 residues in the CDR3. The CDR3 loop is CASSFPSGLAVLETQYF. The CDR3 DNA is TGCGCCAGCAGCTTTCCCTCGGGACTAGCGGTCCTGGAGACCCAGTACTTC.

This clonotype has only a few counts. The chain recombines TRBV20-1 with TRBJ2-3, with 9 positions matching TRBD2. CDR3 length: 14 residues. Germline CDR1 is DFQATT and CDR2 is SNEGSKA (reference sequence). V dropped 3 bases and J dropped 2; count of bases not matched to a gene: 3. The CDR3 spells CSASASGNTDTQYF. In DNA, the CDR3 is TGCAGTGCTAGCGCTAGCGGGAACACAGATACGCAGTATTTT.

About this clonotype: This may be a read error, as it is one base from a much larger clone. CDR3 coding DNA: TGTGCCAACAGTGACAGCAGGTCTGGGGCCAACGTCCTGACTTTC. Residues: CANSDSRSGANVLTF. This chain links TRBV6-4 with TRBJ2-6; TRBD1 might be the D (5 bases). Germline CDR1 and CDR2: MRHNA and SNTAGT. The CDR3 consists of 15 residues.

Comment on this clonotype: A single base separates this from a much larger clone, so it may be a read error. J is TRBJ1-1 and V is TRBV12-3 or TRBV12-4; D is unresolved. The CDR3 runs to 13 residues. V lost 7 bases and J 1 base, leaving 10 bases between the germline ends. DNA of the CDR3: TGTGCCAGCAACCGACTCCAGAACACTGAAGCTTTCTTT. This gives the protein CASNRLQNTEAFF.

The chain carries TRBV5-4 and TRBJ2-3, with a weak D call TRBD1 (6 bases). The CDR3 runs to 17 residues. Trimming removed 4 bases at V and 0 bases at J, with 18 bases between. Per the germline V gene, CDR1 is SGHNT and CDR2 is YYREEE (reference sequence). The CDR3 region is CASSPRTEVPSTDTQYF. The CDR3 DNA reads TGTGCCAGCAGCCCGAGGACAGAAGTGCCTAGCACAGATACGCAGTATTTT. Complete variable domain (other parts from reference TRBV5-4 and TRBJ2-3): ETGVTQSPTHLIKTRGQQVTLRCSSQSGHNTVSWYQQALGQGPQFIFQYYREEENGRGNFPPRFSGLQFPNYSSELNVNALELDDSALYLCASSPRTEVPSTDTQYFGPGTRLTVL.